These 10 T cell receptor beta chains originate from one sample sequenced in a study of T cells in Graves' hyperthyroidism and ophthalmopathy. The investigators amplified TCR beta CDR3 regions from RNA transcripts. In the first-round RT-PCR of the TCR CDR3, the HTBI primer set was used. TCRdb used MiXCR to reprocess the multiplex PCR reads, holding one entry per CDR3 protein. The table lists hundreds of thousands of distinct CDR3 sequences, roughly 46% of them singletons. The sequenced sample was peripheral blood or thyroid tissue (not recorded which). These receptors were obtained from a woman between 18 and 29 years old with Graves' hyperthyroidism.

The genes are TRBV20-1 and TRBJ1-2, with D perhaps TRBD1 (5 bases). The ends were cut back, 0 bases at V and 6 bases at J, with 14 bases in the middle. CDR1 is DFQATT, CDR2 SNEGSKA, per germline (reference sequence). The CDR3 extends over 14 amino acids. CDR3 sequence: CSAREGTFWDGYTF. CDR3 nucleotide sequence: TGCAGTGCTAGAGAAGGGACGTTTTGGGATGGCTACACCTTC.

The chain carries TRBV10-2 and TRBJ2-7; 10 bases map to TRBD2. Per germline, CDR1 WSHSY and CDR2 SAAADI. V shed 8 bases, J shed 3 bases, and the junction held 7 bases outside the gene matches. CDR3 length equals 14 residues. The CDR3 coding sequence is TGCGCCAGCGTTGAACCTAGCGGGAGCTACGAGCAGTACTTC. The encoded protein is CASVEPSGSYEQYF.

The gene calls are TRBV20-1 and TRBJ2-7; TRBD2 might be the D (6 bases). Trimming cost V 6 bases and J 2 bases, with 17 bases left between them. In germline, CDR1 is DFQATT, CDR2 SNEGSKA (reference sequence). The CDR3 has 14 residues. The CDR3 region is CSADFAGGTYEQYF. In DNA form, the CDR3 reads TGCAGTGCGGATTTCGCCGGGGGTACCTACGAGCAGTACTTC.

This clonotype was seen ten or more times. The J gene is TRBJ1-2, the V gene TRBV29-1, with TRBD1 identical over 10 bases. V trimming: 7 bases; J trimming: 8 bases; junction bases outside the gene matches: 4. The CDR3 consists of 11 residues. Germline values: CDR1 SQVTM, CDR2 ANQGSEA. CDR3 loop: CSEGQGRGYTF. CDR3 in DNA: TGCAGCGAGGGACAGGGGAGAGGCTACACCTTC.

This clonotype was seen at least ten times. The chain is built from TRBV29-1 and TRBJ2-7; 8 bases match TRBD2. The CDR3 loop spans 14 amino acids. The junction had 12 bases not matched to a gene; V was cut back by 6 bases and J by 5 bases. Germline CDR1 SQVTM, CDR2 ANQGSEA. CDR3 protein: CSVQRGVGRDEQYF. The CDR3 bases are TGCAGCGTCCAACGGGGGGTCGGGAGGGACGAGCAGTACTTC.

This clonotype was observed a few times. CDR3 sequence: CASSLVRYNSPLHF. DNA of the CDR3: TGTGCCAGCAGCTTAGTCCGCTATAATTCACCCCTCCACTTT. This chain joins TRBV7-9 and TRBJ1-6, with no clear D. Trimming shortened V by 1 base and J by 3 bases, and 4 bases separated the two germline ends. Germline V gene sequence: CDR1 SEHNR, CDR2 FQNEAQ (reference sequence). This CDR3 has 14 amino acids.

The V call is TRBV7-4, the J call TRBJ1-3; no definite D call. The CDR3 consists of 15 residues. V lost 0 bases to trimming and J lost 4 bases, with 10 bases between them. Germline CDR1 reads SGHVT; CDR2 reads SQSDAQ. The CDR3 here is CASSLAPGFGNTIYF. The CDR3 DNA sequence: TGTGCCAGCAGCTTAGCCCCTGGTTTCGGAAACACCATATATTTT.

Only a few counts were recorded for this clonotype. The genes are TRBV20-1 and TRBJ2-7, with D possibly being TRBD1 or TRBD2 (5 bases each). The CDR3 length is 14 residues. V was cut by 4 bases and J by 2 bases, with 15 bases left in between. The germline CDR1 and CDR2 sequences are DFQATT and SNEGSKA (reference sequence). In DNA form, the CDR3 reads TGCAGTGCTACACTAGGGACCAAGACCTACGAGCAGTACTTC. It translates to CSATLGTKTYEQYF.

This clonotype was seen at least ten times. V is TRBV7-8 and J is TRBJ1-2; the D gene is possibly TRBD1 (5 bases). The CDR3 consists of 13 residues. Germline loops: CDR1 SGHVS, CDR2 FQNEAQ. The V gene lost 0 bases and the J gene lost 6 bases, with 8 bases spanning the gap. DNA of the CDR3: TGTGCCAGCAGCTTAGCCGCAGGGAATGGCTACACCTTC. Translation gives CASSLAAGNGYTF.

The J gene is TRBJ1-2, the V gene TRBV25-1; no clear D gene. V lost 5 bases and J 5 bases, leaving 15 bases between the germline ends. In germline, CDR1 is MGHDK, CDR2 SYGVNS. CDR3 length: 14 residues. CDR3 DNA sequence: TGTGCCAGCAGTCAACACCGGTGGGGATATGGCTACACCTTC. The encoded protein is CASSQHRWGYGYTF.